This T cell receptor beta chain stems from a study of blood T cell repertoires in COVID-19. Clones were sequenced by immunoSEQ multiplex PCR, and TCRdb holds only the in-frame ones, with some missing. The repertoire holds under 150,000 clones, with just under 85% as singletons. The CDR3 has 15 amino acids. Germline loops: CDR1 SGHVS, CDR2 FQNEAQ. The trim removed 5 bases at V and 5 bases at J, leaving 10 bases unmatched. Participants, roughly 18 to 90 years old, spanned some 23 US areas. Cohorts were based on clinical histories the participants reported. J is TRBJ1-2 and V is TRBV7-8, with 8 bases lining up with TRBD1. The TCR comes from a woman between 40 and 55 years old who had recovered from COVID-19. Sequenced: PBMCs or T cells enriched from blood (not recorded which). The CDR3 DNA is TGTGCCAGCAGCCCACAGGACAGGGATGAGTATGGCTACACCTTC. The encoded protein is CASSPQDRDEYGYTF.